Below, 8 T cell receptor beta chains from the same sample are listed, as sequenced in a study of OX40 agonist ivuxolimab in advanced cancers. Clones were sequenced by immunoSEQ multiplex PCR, and TCRdb holds only the in-frame ones, with some missing. The sample carries about 84,000 clones, about 93% recorded once. Sequenced here: CD4+ or CD8+ T cells sorted from blood, sampled in a trial of the OX40 agonist ivuxolimab. The receptors come from an adult with an advanced solid tumor such as melanoma, head and neck, liver or kidney cancer.

The chain is built from TRBV6-6 and TRBJ2-1; D is ambiguous. Germline V CDR1 and CDR2: MNHNY, SVGAGI (reference sequence). The germline V and J ends were trimmed by 2 bases and 2 bases, with 4 bases remaining between them. The CDR3 covers 13 residues. CDR3 region: CASSYQTYNEQFF. As DNA, the CDR3 is TGTGCCAGCAGTTACCAGACCTACAATGAGCAGTTCTTC.

This clone was counted once. The chain employs TRBV9 and TRBJ2-3; TRBD2 is a possible D gene (5 bases). V gave up 3 bases and J gave up 2 bases, with 10 bases separating them. Looked up from germline, CDR1 is SGDLS and CDR2 is YYNGEE. This CDR3 is 14 amino acids long. CDR3 in DNA: TGTGCCAGCAGCGCCGGAGGTCCCACAGATACGCAGTATTTT. Amino acids: CASSAGGPTDTQYF.

The chain uses TRBV25-1 and TRBJ2-5; D may match TRBD1 or TRBD2 (6 bases each). The CDR3 covers 17 residues. Germline loops: CDR1 MGHDK, CDR2 SYGVNS. V was pared by 0 bases and J by 2 bases, with 16 bases between. The CDR3 protein is CASSEYQTTRGQETQYF. CDR3 nucleotides: TGTGCCAGCAGTGAATACCAAACGACTAGGGGGCAAGAGACCCAGTACTTC.

The CDR3 DNA sequence: TGTGCTAGCCGCAGCTTGGAGGGATGGCTCAGGGAGACCCAGTACTTC. It translates to CASRSLEGWLRETQYF. The chain carries TRBV7-7 and TRBJ2-5; possible D gene TRBD2, 6 bases. CDR1 is SSHAT and CDR2 is FNYEAQ in the germline V gene (reference sequence). CDR3 size: 16 residues.

This clone was seen only a few times. V is TRBV28 and J is TRBJ1-5; 9 bases line up with TRBD1. With V trimmed by 6 bases and J by 13 bases, 7 bases remained unmatched. CDR3 length: 12 amino acids. Germline CDR1 MDHEN, CDR2 SYDVKM. The CDR3 region is CASRDRGPLQHF. CDR3 nucleotides: TGTGCCAGCAGGGACAGGGGCCCCCTTCAGCATTTT.

This chain joins TRBV2 and TRBJ2-1, with no clear D. V lost 3 bases, J lost 0 bases, and 9 bases lay in between. The germline V gene encodes CDR1 SNHLY and CDR2 FYNNEI. The CDR3 length is 15 residues. CDR3 sequence: CASSDWGSSYNEQFF. The CDR3 region has the DNA TGTGCCAGCAGTGATTGGGGAAGCTCCTACAATGAGCAGTTCTTC.

V is TRBV19 and J is TRBJ2-5, with TRBD2 matching 13 bases. CDR1 and CDR2 from the germline V gene are LNHDA and SQIVND (reference sequence). The CDR3 consists of 20 residues. V shed 1 base and J 2 bases; nucleotides not matched to a gene: 13. CDR3 protein: CASSIVHHWTSGSVQETQYF. Here the CDR3 DNA reads TGTGCCAGTAGTATAGTCCACCATTGGACTAGCGGGAGTGTTCAAGAGACCCAGTACTTC.

The CDR3 is CASLAQIWTGASNYGYTF. CDR3 DNA: TGTGCCAGCTTGGCCCAGATTTGGACAGGCGCTTCTAACTATGGCTACACCTTC. The genes are TRBV2 and TRBJ1-2; the match to TRBD1 covers 7 bases. The CDR3 runs to 18 residues. CDR1 and CDR2 (germline): SNHLY, FYNNEI. V dropped 8 bases and J dropped 0; count of bases not matched to a gene: 18.